This TCR beta chain was sequenced during a study of cytomegalovirus exposure and HLA in healthy donors. Regarding the study as a whole: Clusters of TCRs from the first cohort tended to co-occur in the roughly 120 validation repertoires (as a later analysis found). The classifier reportedly diagnosed cytomegalovirus status with high specificity and sensitivity.

Data came from immunoSEQ multiplex PCR; TCRdb stores just in-frame clones and leaves some out. Of around 70,000 clones listed, 94% are singletons. About this clone itself: What it recognizes is unknown.

CDR1 and CDR2 from the germline V gene are MDHEN and SYDVKM. V shed 6 bases and J shed 0 bases, with 12 bases lying between them. The CDR3 is 15 amino acids. The rearrangement uses TRBV28 and TRBJ1-5; D not certain. The receptor's source is a man aged 18-30 years in good health and CMV-seropositive. Material: PBMCs. This CDR3 is CASSFILSSNQPQHF. CDR3 DNA: TGTGCCAGCAGCTTCATTCTAAGTAGCAATCAGCCCCAGCATTTT.